This TCR beta chain is drawn from a study of blood T cell repertoires in COVID-19. Study overall: The study drew acute and convalescent COVID-19 samples from the United States, Italy and Spain. Nucleic acid was either cDNA or gDNA, and it came from T cells, B-cell-depleted T cells, or PBMCs.

Across fewer than 25 US areas, participants ranged in age from 18 to 89 years. Per the original methods: Cell counts per sample came from amplifying reference gene primers. Some clones are missing from TCRdb's copy, which holds only in-frame ones; the method was immunoSEQ multiplex PCR. The V and J calls and clone size are taken from that table; D and trimming were inferred from the DNA. Among some 250,000 clones listed, over 80% were seen once. J was trimmed by 5 bases and V by 5 bases; bases with no gene match: 4. From germline, CDR1 is LNHDA and CDR2 SQIVND (reference sequence). This CDR3 is built from 13 residues.

The rearrangement uses TRBV19 and TRBJ1-1; TRBD1 aligns across 8 bases. The source material was PBMCs or T cells enriched from blood (not recorded which). The clonotype was recovered from a human donor in a cohort exposed to, infected with or recovered from COVID-19 (not recorded which). The donor label of this sample is uncertain. The CDR3 reads CASSPQGATEAFF. In DNA form, the CDR3 reads TGTGCCAGTAGTCCCCAGGGGGCAACTGAAGCTTTCTTT.